These 18 T cell receptor beta chains were sequenced from one sample in a study of cytomegalovirus exposure and HLA in healthy donors. Clones were read by immunoSEQ multiplex PCR, and TCRdb kept only the in-frame ones, dropping some. Seen here are roughly 150,000 clones, around 96% observed once, and the top ten hold approximately 0.97%. Sequencing used PBMCs. The origin of the receptors is a woman aged 18-29 years in good health and CMV-seronegative.

The rearrangement links TRBV9 to TRBJ2-3, with a weak D call TRBD1 (7 bases). Germline values: CDR1 SGDLS, CDR2 YYNGEE. The V end was cut by 3 bases, the J end by 5 bases, with 19 bases between. CDR3 length: 16 residues. The chain's CDR3 is CASSEHGGGREDTQYF. The CDR3 DNA follows: TGTGCCAGCAGCGAACATGGAGGGGGCAGGGAAGATACGCAGTATTTT.

The rearrangement links TRBV10-3 to TRBJ1-3; a possible D gene is TRBD1 (5 bases). The germline V gene encodes CDR1 ENHRY and CDR2 SYGVKD. The CDR3 runs to 13 residues. V lost 8 bases, J lost 4 bases, and 12 bases lay in between. For the CDR3, the DNA is TGTGCCATCGGGGGGGACGCCGGAAACACCATATATTTT. This sequence encodes CAIGGDAGNTIYF.

The chain is built from TRBV30 and TRBJ2-1; TRBD2 matches at 8 bases. Germline values: CDR1 GTSNPN, CDR2 SVGIG (reference sequence). V gave up 0 bases and J gave up 1 base; unmatched junction bases: 8. The CDR3 totals 17 residues. As DNA, the CDR3 is TGTGCCTGGAGTGTACGACGGGGGGGGGTTTCCTACAATGAGCAGTTCTTC. Translation: CAWSVRRGGVSYNEQFF.

V gene TRBV13 combines with J gene TRBJ2-7; D gene uncertain. V was pared by 5 bases and J by 6 bases, with 11 bases between. Looked up from germline, CDR1 is PRHDT and CDR2 is FYEKMQ (reference sequence). This CDR3 is built from 12 residues. The CDR3 DNA sequence: TGTGCCAGCAGCAAACTGACGGGCGAGCAGTACTTC. As protein: CASSKLTGEQYF.

J is TRBJ1-3 and V is TRBV10-3; TRBD1 agrees at 9 bases. V lost 11 bases, J lost 2 bases, and 10 bases stayed unmatched. The CDR3 runs to 15 residues. The germline gives CDR1 ENHRY, CDR2 SYGVKD. The CDR3 protein is CASRTGASTGNTIYF. The CDR3 DNA reads as TGTGCCTCGCGGACAGGGGCCTCAACTGGAAACACCATATATTTT.

This rearrangement joins TRBV5-4 to TRBJ2-6; TRBD1 is a possible D gene (6 bases). Germline CDR1 SGHNT, CDR2 YYREEE (reference sequence). V lost 0 bases and J lost 2, with 12 bases in between. The CDR3 is 17 amino acids. CDR3 protein: CASSLDRVDTGANVLTF. CDR3 sequence (DNA): TGTGCCAGCAGCTTGGACAGGGTGGATACTGGGGCCAACGTCCTGACTTTC.

This clone was seen only once. The genes are TRBV13 and TRBJ2-1, with 10 bases that match TRBD1. V lost 5 bases and J lost 10; bases outside the gene matches: 8. The CDR3 covers 14 residues. Germline V gene data show CDR1 as PRHDT and CDR2 as FYEKMQ (reference sequence). For the CDR3, the DNA is TGTGCCAGCAGCGCTGGGACAGGGGTTTACGAGCAGTTCTTC. Translation: CASSAGTGVYEQFF.

The genes are TRBV4-1 and TRBJ1-5; D is uncertain. CDR3 size: 13 residues. V was pared by 0 bases and J by 3 bases, with 3 bases between. Germline CDR1 MGHRA, CDR2 YSYEKL. The CDR3 protein is CASSQDYNQPQHF. For the CDR3, the DNA is TGCGCCAGCAGCCAAGACTACAATCAGCCCCAGCATTTT.

This chain connects TRBV5-6 to TRBJ2-5; D call uncertain. V was trimmed by 0 bases and J by 5 bases, leaving 8 bases between them. Germline CDR1 SGHDT, CDR2 YYEEEE. The CDR3 runs to 13 residues. CDR3: CASSLVPRETQYF. DNA of the CDR3: TGTGCCAGCAGCTTGGTCCCCCGGGAGACCCAGTACTTC.

The chain couples TRBV7-9 to TRBJ1-1; D unresolved. CDR3 length: 14 residues. CDR1 SEHNR and CDR2 FQNEAQ come from the germline V gene (reference sequence). V gave up 5 bases and J gave up 4 bases, with 14 bases separating them. CDR3 in amino acids: CASSPYLGSTEAFF. Written as DNA, the CDR3 is TGTGCCAGCAGCCCCTATCTTGGTAGCACTGAAGCTTTCTTT.

The J gene is TRBJ1-2, the V gene TRBV11-2; 7 nucleotides match TRBD1. This CDR3 region has 13 residues. V shed 5 bases and J 6 bases; nucleotides not matched to a gene: 6. Germline V gene sequence: CDR1 SGHAT, CDR2 FQNNGV. The CDR3 DNA is TGTGCCAGCAGCCCCGACAGGGCCCATGGCTACACCTTC. As protein: CASSPDRAHGYTF.

This sequence joins TRBV27 and TRBJ2-5; 12 positions match TRBD2. The ends lost 3 bases at V and 0 bases at J; junction bases unmatched: 14. The germline V gene encodes CDR1 MNHEY and CDR2 SMNVEV (reference sequence). The CDR3 is made up of 20 amino acids. The chain's CDR3 is CASSFLPPGLAGGYQETQYF. Here the CDR3 DNA reads TGTGCCAGCAGTTTCCTCCCACCGGGGCTAGCGGGGGGGTACCAAGAGACCCAGTACTTC.

This clone was found a few times. This sequence joins TRBV9 and TRBJ2-7, with 8 nucleotides matching TRBD1. From germline, CDR1 is SGDLS and CDR2 YYNGEE. The CDR3 is 14 residues long. V lost 3 bases to trimming and J lost 5 bases; unmatched junction nucleotides: 7. CDR3 bases: TGTGCCAGCAGCGCCCGACAGGGGCGCGACGAGCAGTACTTC. Translated, it gives CASSARQGRDEQYF.

The chain joins TRBV6-5 to TRBJ1-3; 9 positions agree with TRBD1. The CDR3 loop spans 15 amino acids. V shed 7 bases and J 4 bases; nucleotides not matched to a gene: 8. Germline V gives CDR1 MNHEY, CDR2 SVGAGI. CDR3 region: CASTPGTGIGNTIYF. DNA of the CDR3: TGTGCCAGCACCCCCGGGACAGGGATCGGAAACACCATATATTTT.

The chain recombines TRBV4-1 with TRBJ2-3; 11 bases map to TRBD2. The CDR3 covers 19 residues. Germline-derived CDR1 and CDR2 are MGHRA and YSYEKL. The J segment lost 3 bases and the V segment lost 4 bases, leaving 15 bases of the junction unmatched. CDR3 residues: CASSPILAGGAERTDTQYF. The DNA of the CDR3 is TGCGCCAGCAGCCCCATCCTAGCGGGGGGTGCAGAGAGAACAGATACGCAGTATTTT.

The V call is TRBV6-1, the J call TRBJ1-2; no clear D. The CDR3 extends over 15 amino acids. CDR1 is MNHNS, CDR2 SASEGT, per germline. V was cut by 4 bases and J by 5 bases, with 17 bases left in between. The CDR3 region has the DNA TGTGCCAGCAGTGTTAAAAGTTTAGGAGGGTATGGCTACACCTTC. Translating it yields CASSVKSLGGYGYTF.

This chain joins TRBV4-2 and TRBJ2-1; a weak D match, TRBD2 (6 bases). Germline V gene lookup returns CDR1 LGHNA and CDR2 YNFKEQ. V lost 0 bases, J lost 9 bases, and 15 bases lay in between. The CDR3 has 15 residues. CDR3: CASSQDGGPVPEQFF. CDR3 nucleotide sequence: TGTGCCAGCAGCCAAGACGGAGGGCCAGTCCCTGAGCAGTTCTTC.

In its sample, this clone was seen once. The gene calls are TRBV19 and TRBJ2-3; a possible D gene is TRBD1 (6 bases). Per the germline V gene, CDR1 is LNHDA and CDR2 is SQIVND (reference sequence). The CDR3 consists of 16 residues. Trimming cost V 5 bases and J 5 bases, with 20 bases left between them. The CDR3 DNA reads as TGTGCCAGTAGTTCCCTAACGGGGCAGGGGATAGATACGCAGTATTTT. This sequence encodes CASSSLTGQGIDTQYF.